This T cell receptor (beta chain) was found in a study of cytomegalovirus exposure and HLA in healthy donors. Findings and caveats of the study: 87-base-pair reads could not separate some V segments, including TRBV6-2 and TRBV6-3. As was reported, the classifier diagnosed cytomegalovirus status with high specificity and sensitivity. In an earlier analysis, most TCR beta V segments were productive about 87% or about 30% of the time.

The primer mix had 60 Vbeta and 13 Jbeta primers. Profiling relied on immunoSEQ multiplex PCR, and the TCRdb table lists in-frame clones only, not all of them. The sample records approximately 110,000 clones, under 85% being singletons. As regards this clone: The target antigen is unknown.

The CDR3 runs 15 residues. The V and J ends lost 4 bases and 5 bases, in that order; junction bases with no gene match: 11. The germline V gene has CDR1 MNHNY and CDR2 SVGAGI (reference sequence). This TCR derives from a woman aged 45-59 years in good health and CMV-seropositive. This sequence joins TRBV6-6 and TRBJ2-7; TRBD2 matches 7 bases. The sequenced sample consisted of PBMCs. The CDR3 is CASSSRLARGDEQYF. DNA for the CDR3: TGTGCCAGCAGTTCCAGACTAGCAAGGGGAGACGAGCAGTACTTC.